Described below is a single TCR beta chain sequence and its context. What it binds is unknown. Nonspecific anti-CD3/anti-CD28 bead stimulation represents the broad CD4+ T cell repertoire. Responding CD4+ T cells were sorted by upregulation of both CD40 ligand and CD69. The V end was cut by 3 bases, the J end by 3 bases, with 9 bases between. CDR1 is SQVTM and CDR2 is ANQGSEA in the germline V gene. This CDR3 spans 13 amino acids. These data belong to a study of persistence of HIV-infected CD4 T cells. Study observations and caveats: Antigen-responding cells were enriched for degenerate expanded CDR3beta sequences.

The libraries were made with immunoSEQ version 4 in survey mode. TCRdb keeps only in-frame clones here, not all; method: immunoSEQ multiplex PCR. This table holds under 55,000 clones, around 90% found once. The source of this sequence is an adult woman with HIV who was CMV-seropositive. This rearrangement joins TRBV29-1 to TRBJ1-5; D is perhaps TRBD1 (6 bases). The material was CD4+ T cells sorted from PBMCs after approximately 20-hour stimulation, obtained from a patient who received antiretroviral therapy. The CDR3 nucleotides are TGCAGCGTTGACAGGGGCCTCAATCAGCCCCAGCATTTT. Amino acids: CSVDRGLNQPQHF.